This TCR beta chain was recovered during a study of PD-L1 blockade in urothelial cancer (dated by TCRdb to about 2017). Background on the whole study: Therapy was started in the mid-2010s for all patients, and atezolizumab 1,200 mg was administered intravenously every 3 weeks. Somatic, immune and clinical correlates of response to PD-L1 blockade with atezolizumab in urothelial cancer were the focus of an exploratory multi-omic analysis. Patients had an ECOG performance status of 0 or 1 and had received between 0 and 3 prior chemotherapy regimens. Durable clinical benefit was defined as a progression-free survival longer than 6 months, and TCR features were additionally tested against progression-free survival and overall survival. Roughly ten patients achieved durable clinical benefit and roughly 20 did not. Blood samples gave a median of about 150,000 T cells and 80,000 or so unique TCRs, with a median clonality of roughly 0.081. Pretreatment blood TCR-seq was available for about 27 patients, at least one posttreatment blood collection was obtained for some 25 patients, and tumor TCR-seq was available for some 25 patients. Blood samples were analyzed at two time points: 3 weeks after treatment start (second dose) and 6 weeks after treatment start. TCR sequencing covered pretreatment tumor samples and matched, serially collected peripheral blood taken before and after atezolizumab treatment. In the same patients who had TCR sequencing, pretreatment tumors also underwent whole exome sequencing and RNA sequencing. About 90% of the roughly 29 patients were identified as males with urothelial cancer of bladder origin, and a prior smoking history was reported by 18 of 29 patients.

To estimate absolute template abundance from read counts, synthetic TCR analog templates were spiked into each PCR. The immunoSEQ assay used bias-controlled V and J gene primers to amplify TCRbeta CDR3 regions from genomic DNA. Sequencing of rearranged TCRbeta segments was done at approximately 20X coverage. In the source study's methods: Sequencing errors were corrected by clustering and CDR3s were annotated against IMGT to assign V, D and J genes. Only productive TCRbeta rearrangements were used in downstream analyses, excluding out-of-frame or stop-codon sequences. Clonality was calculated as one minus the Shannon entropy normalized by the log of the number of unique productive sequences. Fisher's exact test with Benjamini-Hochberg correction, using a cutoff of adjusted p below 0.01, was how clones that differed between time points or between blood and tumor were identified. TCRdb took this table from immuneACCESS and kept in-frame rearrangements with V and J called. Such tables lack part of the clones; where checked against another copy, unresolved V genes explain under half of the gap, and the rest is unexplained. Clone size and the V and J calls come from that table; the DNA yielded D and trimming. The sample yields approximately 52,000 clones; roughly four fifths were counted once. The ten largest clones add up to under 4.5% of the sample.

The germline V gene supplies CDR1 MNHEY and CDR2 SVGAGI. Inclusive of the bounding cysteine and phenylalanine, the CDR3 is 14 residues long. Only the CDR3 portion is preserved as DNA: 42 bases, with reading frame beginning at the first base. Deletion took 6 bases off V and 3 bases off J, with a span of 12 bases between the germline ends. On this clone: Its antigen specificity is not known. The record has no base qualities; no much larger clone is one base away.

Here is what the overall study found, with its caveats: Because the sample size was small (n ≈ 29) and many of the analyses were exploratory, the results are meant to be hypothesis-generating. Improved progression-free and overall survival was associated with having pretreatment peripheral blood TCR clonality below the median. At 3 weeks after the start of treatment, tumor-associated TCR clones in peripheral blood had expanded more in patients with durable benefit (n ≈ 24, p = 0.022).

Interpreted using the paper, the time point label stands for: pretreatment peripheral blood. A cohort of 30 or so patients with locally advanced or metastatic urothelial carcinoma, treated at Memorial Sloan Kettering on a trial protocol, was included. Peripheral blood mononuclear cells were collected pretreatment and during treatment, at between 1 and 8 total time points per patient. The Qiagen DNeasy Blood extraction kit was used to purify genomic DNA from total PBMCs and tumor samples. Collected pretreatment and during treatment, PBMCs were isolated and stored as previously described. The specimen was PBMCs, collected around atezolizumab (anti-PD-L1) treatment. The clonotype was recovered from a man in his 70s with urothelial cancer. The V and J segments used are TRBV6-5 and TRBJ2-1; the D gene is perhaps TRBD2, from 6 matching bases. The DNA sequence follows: TGTGCCAGCAGGACGGGGGATCTCTACAATGAGCAGTTCTTC. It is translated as CASRTGDLYNEQFF.